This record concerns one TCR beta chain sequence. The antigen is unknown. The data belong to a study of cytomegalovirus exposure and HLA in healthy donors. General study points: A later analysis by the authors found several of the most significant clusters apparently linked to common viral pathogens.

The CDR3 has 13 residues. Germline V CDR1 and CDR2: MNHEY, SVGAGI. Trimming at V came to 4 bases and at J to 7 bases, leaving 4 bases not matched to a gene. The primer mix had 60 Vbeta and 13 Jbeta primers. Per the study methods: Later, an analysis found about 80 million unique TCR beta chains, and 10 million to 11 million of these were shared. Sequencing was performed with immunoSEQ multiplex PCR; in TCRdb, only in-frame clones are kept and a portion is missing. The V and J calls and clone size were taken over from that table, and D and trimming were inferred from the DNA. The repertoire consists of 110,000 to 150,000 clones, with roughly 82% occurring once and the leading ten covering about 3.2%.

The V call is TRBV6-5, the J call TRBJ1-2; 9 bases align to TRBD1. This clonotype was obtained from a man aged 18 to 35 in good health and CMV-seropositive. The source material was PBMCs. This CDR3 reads CASSSRTGAGYTF. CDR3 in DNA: TGTGCCAGCAGTTCTCGGACAGGGGCTGGCTACACCTTC.